This entry describes one TCR beta chain. The specificity of this receptor is unknown. Per-base qualities were not stored, and no clone one base away is much larger. The trial excluded patients who had a history of autoimmune disease or were on systemic immunosuppression. Peripheral blood for TCR sequencing was drawn from every dose cohort at baseline, at cycle 4 day 1 and at cycle 7 day 1. The samples were taken from a phase I, first-in-human, multicenter, open-label dose-escalation trial of ivuxolimab. Adults with locally advanced or metastatic melanoma, renal cell carcinoma, hepatocellular carcinoma or head and neck squamous cell carcinoma were enrolled in the trial. Before TCR sequencing, CD4+ T cells and CD8+ T cells from peripheral blood were sorted into separate populations. Taken from cysteine to phenylalanine, the CDR3 has 16 residues. Of all the DNA, just the CDR3 is kept, 48 bases in frame from base 1. According to the germline V gene, CDR1 reads MGHRA and CDR2 reads YSYEKL. Trimming removed 1 base from V and 0 bases from J, leaving 13 bases between the germline ends.

These data are taken from a study of OX40 agonist ivuxolimab in advanced cancers. Concerning the study at large: The costimulatory receptor OX40 (CD134) was targeted by ivuxolimab, a fully human IgG2 agonistic monoclonal antibody. Intravenous ivuxolimab was administered to patients every 2 weeks at six dose levels: 0.01, 0.1, 0.3, 1.5, 3 and 10 mg/kg. Of the approximately 50 dose-escalation patients, hepatocellular carcinoma was present in about 20, melanoma in some 15, renal cell carcinoma in 9 and head and neck cancer in 9. In the dose-escalation cohort, approximately 82% of patients were male, and the mean age was approximately 60 years, with a range of about 23 to 85. Prior anti-PD-1, anti-PD-L1 or anti-CTLA-4 therapy was permitted, and checkpoint inhibitors had been received by around 40% of dose-escalation patients. Partial responses were achieved by three dose-escalation patients, of whom one had hepatocellular carcinoma and two had cutaneous melanoma. The purpose of peripheral TCRbeta sequencing was to test whether ivuxolimab changed TCR sequence diversity and led to clonal T-cell expansion. The paper reports the monotherapy dose-escalation portion (N of about 54 patients) of the phase I ivuxolimab trial.

Summary of the overall study and its limitations: The antigen specificity of the clonally expanded peripheral T cells was not determined. In the 0.1-3.0 mg/kg groups, partial responders had among the lowest normalized peripheral clonal expansion, particularly in CD8+ T cells. At doses of 0.1 to 3.0 mg/kg, clonal expansion of both CD4+ and CD8+ blood T cells was observed from baseline to week 6. After ivuxolimab, more expanded clones were found on average in CD8+ T cells than in CD4+ T cells. Low levels of normalized T-cell clonal expansion were also seen in some patients who did not respond.

To sequence the TCRbeta CDR3 region, genomic DNA was isolated from the sorted cells. The immunoSEQ Assay was used to sequence the TCRbeta CDR3 regions. TCRdb retrieved this table from immuneACCESS and kept in-frame rearrangements only. Not all clones are present; in checked studies, unresolved V genes account for under half, and no reason is known for the remainder. This sample is represented by about 40,000 clones; about 78% of them were singletons. The top ten constitute approximately 22% of the sample. Sequencing was performed on CD4+ or CD8+ T cells sorted from blood, taken in a trial of the OX40 agonist ivuxolimab. In this chain, TRBV4-1 is recombined with TRBJ2-7; confidence is insufficient to name the D gene. This TCR derives from an adult with an advanced solid tumor such as melanoma, head and neck, liver or kidney cancer. Read as DNA, the sequence is TGCGCCAGCAGCCAAGTCGTCTTTTCAGGCTCCTACGAGCAGTACTTC. This translates into CASSQVVFSGSYEQYF.